This TCR beta chain was captured by sequencing in a study of T cells in Graves' hyperthyroidism and ophthalmopathy (dated by TCRdb to the late 2010s). About the full investigation: Peripheral blood was sampled at the time of initial diagnosis, prior to any treatment. TCR V-J signatures able to tell the groups apart were searched for in a discovery cohort of approximately 95 patients, of whom around 43 had Graves' ophthalmopathy and around 57 had stable Graves' hyperthyroidism. Whether ophthalmopathy could be predicted prospectively was tested in an independent validation cohort made up of roughly 20 hyperthyroidism patients plus 17 patients who later progressed to ophthalmopathy. The 100 discovery patients were divided at random into training and test sets in a 7:3 ratio. In addition, the study compared T-cell repertoires in thyroid tissue and in blood from roughly 6 Graves' hyperthyroidism patients. Following sampling, methimazole starting at 30 mg daily was given to hyperthyroidism patients, and high-dose intravenous methylprednisolone was given to ophthalmopathy patients. The paper reports TCR Vbeta CDR3 sequencing of some 140 peripheral blood samples: 40 to 45 ophthalmopathy, about 75 hyperthyroidism and approximately 17 progressor patients.

Stable Graves' hyperthyroidism was defined as no progression to ophthalmopathy during 18 months of follow-up. Hyperthyroidism patients were newly diagnosed, had a disease duration of under 2 months, and were aged 18 to 65 years. Patients with uncontrolled infections, other autoimmune diseases, pregnancy or lactation were excluded. Diagnoses relied on clinical symptoms, serum thyroxine and TRAb, thyroid ultrasound and orbital computed tomography. Ficoll-Paque density gradient centrifugation was used to isolate PBMCs from 8.5 to 10 ml of fresh peripheral blood. Total RNA was extracted using Trizol reagent, and RNA quality was assessed on an Agilent 2100 Bioanalyzer. Here is what the overall study found, with its caveats: Blood samples also contained most of the expanded thyroid clonotypes (frequency above 0.001), which suggests that blood repertoires may reflect thyroid immune responses. Sample size was not statistically predetermined, and blinding of investigators to group allocation was not performed. Ophthalmopathy was separated from stable hyperthyroidism by a 13 V-J signature model, with 85% to 90% sensitivity and 81% to 82% specificity obtained in cross-validation and 80%/75% obtained in testing. In validation, progression to ophthalmopathy was predicted by the model with around 71% sensitivity and 72% to 85% specificity, a median of about 6.4 months before onset.

This clonotype was recorded only once. Its antigen is not yet known. No base quality values were provided; no much bigger clone lies one nucleotide off. One read alone is a weak basis. The CDR3 numbers 15 residues from cysteine through phenylalanine. Here the CDR3 DNA is all that survives: 45 bases in frame from base 1. A distance of 13 bases separates the germline ends of V and J, which lose 1 base and 4 bases respectively. CDR1 LGHNA and CDR2 YNFKEQ are derived from the germline V gene. Amplification of TCR beta CDR3 regions was carried out from RNA transcripts. The TCR CDR3 was subjected to a first round of RT-PCR using the HTBI primer set and the Qiagen OneStep RT-PCR kit. Libraries were constructed in a second round of multiplex PCR, after which size selection and purification were carried out. The libraries were sequenced on an Illumina HiSeq2000 using paired-end 100 bp reads. Per the source publication's procedure: SOAPnuke was used to process the raw data, with reads discarded if the reads contained adapters or uncalled bases, had a mean Phred below 15, or lacked an exact constant-primer or identifier match. High-quality paired reads were merged using COPE v1.2.5, and each unique nucleotide sequence was defined as a clonotype. MiTCR v1.1 was used to align clonotypes to the IMGT TRBV, TRBD and TRBJ reference segments. Only V-J combinations with frequency above 0.0001, covering 99.2% of repertoires, were analysed. The TCS score was defined as F50 (clonal expansion) divided by E x V (chaos), with BLOSUM62-based TCRdist calculated between CDR3 peptides within each V-J. Welch's t-statistics and random forest reduced around 550 V-J features to roughly 13, which were used in a naive Bayes classifier (R e1071). Thyroid-blood repertoire similarity was quantified with the Morisita-Horn index. The public reads were run again by TCRdb, first through fastp at Q25 and then through MiXCR, and only productive beta chains were kept. For every CDR3 protein sequence, its rows merge into one entry that carries the most common genes and DNA. It is TCRdb's table, rather than the study itself, that gives the V and J calls and clone size. The sample table holds about 840,000 distinct CDR3 sequences, of which more than 30% were seen once. Over 8% of the sample comes from the top ten.

The rearrangement combines TRBV4-2 with TRBJ1-2, with no confident D gene call. This TCR derives from a man between 18 and 29 years old with Graves' hyperthyroidism. Material: blood. CDR3 reads: CASSQVTNGGYGYTF. The DNA reads as follows: TGTGCCAGCAGCCAAGTGACGAACGGTGGCTATGGCTACACCTTC.